This T cell receptor (beta chain) was documented in a study of Graves' ophthalmopathy and Graves' hyperthyroidism. V lost 10 bases and J lost 8, with 8 bases in between. CDR3 length: 9 amino acids. CDR1 and CDR2 (germline): LGHNT, FRNRAP. Amplifying from RNA transcripts, the study obtained TCR beta CDR3 regions. The first-round RT-PCR employed HTBI primers together with the Qiagen OneStep RT-PCR kit. A multiplex PCR was then performed as the second round. TCRdb redid the calling of the multiplex PCR reads with MiXCR, one entry per CDR3 protein. The sample includes about 640,000 distinct CDR3 sequences, roughly 41% of them seen just once. The sample holds many counts of this clonotype.

The sample consisted of peripheral blood. This receptor was identified in an adult man with Graves' ophthalmopathy. V is TRBV12-5 and J is TRBJ1-2; tentative D call: TRBD1 (5 bases). The CDR3 spells CATGGGYTF. The CDR3 coding sequence is TGTGCTACCGGGGGGGGCTACACCTTC.